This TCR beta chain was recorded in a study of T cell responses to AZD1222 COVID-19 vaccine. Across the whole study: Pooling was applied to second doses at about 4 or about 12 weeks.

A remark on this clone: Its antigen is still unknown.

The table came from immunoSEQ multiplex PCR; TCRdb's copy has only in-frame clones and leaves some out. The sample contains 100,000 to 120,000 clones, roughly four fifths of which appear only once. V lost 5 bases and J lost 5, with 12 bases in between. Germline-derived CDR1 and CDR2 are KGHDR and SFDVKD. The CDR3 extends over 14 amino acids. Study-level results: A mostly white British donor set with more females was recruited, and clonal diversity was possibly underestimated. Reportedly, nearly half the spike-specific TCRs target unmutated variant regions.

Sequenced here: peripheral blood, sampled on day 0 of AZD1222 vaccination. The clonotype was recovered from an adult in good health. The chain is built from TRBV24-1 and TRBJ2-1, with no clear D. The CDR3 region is CATSARAENNEQFF. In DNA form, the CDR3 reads TGTGCCACCAGTGCCCGGGCAGAGAACAATGAGCAGTTCTTC.